This record looks at one T cell receptor (beta chain) sequence and its context. This clone was observed once. The antigen it recognizes is unknown. Per-nucleotide qualities are absent, and no much larger clonotype sits a single base away. From the germline V gene, CDR1 is SQVTM and CDR2 is ANQGSEA. V loses 2 bases, J loses 4 bases, and the germline ends lie 11 bases apart. From cysteine to phenylalanine, the CDR3 is 13 amino acids long. The read is trimmed to its CDR3 DNA, 39 bases read in frame from base 1. The sample is drawn from a study of shared clonotypes between healthy human individuals (dated by TCRdb to the early 2020s). Turning to the overall study: The cohort comprised a couple of women and three men aged 18 to 49 years. For each donor, CD4 naive and CD4 memory were each run on three plates, CD8 naive on two plates, and CD8 memory on one plate. The study deeply sequenced blood TCR repertoires of five healthy adults to estimate repertoire size and the extent of clonotype sharing between individuals. Different laboratories and diverse techniques were used to prepare libraries and sequence TCR repertoires, to increase sequencing depth and limit assay-specific biases. Per donor, leukapheresis produced somewhere between about 0.9 and 9 billion PBMCs. Broad study findings and their caveats: Pairwise subsampling indicated that sequencing depth was expected to affect the degree of clonotype sharing among donors. The small number of donors limited the genetic and exposure-history diversity represented. Compared with non-shared clonotypes, clonotypes shared by all four sorted-subset donors had higher generation probabilities. Sampling was restricted to blood, and TCR repertoires in tissue are likely to differ from TCR repertoires in blood. Rarefaction of sorted-subset datasets indicated incomplete sequencing despite the large sequencing depth. Estimated clonotype richness was generally larger for naive than for memory subsets. Sharing across a few donors was observed for about 4.8% of naive CD4, 3% to 3.5% of naive CD8, roughly 2.3% of memory CD4, and about 0.4% of memory CD8 clonotypes.

TCR CDR3 regions were amplified from genomic DNA by multiplex PCR using the deep immunoSEQ assay. For each cell subset, the extracted genomic DNA was distributed evenly across all wells of several immunoSEQ 96-well plates, and each plate served as one replicate. Each replicate PCR for sorted subsets received about 210 ng genomic DNA, equal to roughly 30,000 T cell genomes. The purified libraries were quantified using a Qubit 3.0 fluorometer, sized with a Bioanalyzer 2100, and then quantified again using the KAPA Library Quantification kit. Every immunoSEQ 96-well plate was sequenced on a dedicated single-read 150-cycle Illumina NextSeq 550 flow cell. As for how the authors treated the data: Because the immunoSEQ output held only junctional sequences and lacked quality scores, the filtering could not match the filtering applied to full-length reads. Sequences were annotated with PyIR, a Python wrapper for IgBLAST v1.9, and V/J genes and CDR3 were assigned using IMGT germline references. Reads with weak V/J assignments (E-value above 1e-6), missing CDR3, stop codons, out-of-frame junctions, or ambiguous translated residues were removed. V3J clonotypes were defined by identical inferred V gene, J gene, and CDR3 amino acid sequence. Percentage overlap between repertoires was computed as shared unique clonotypes divided by the size of the smaller repertoire. Three approaches were used to assess repertoire richness: RTK rarefaction, the Chao1 estimator, and Recon v2.1 estimates of unobserved clonotypes. OLGA was used to compute generation probabilities for all TCRbeta clonotypes that the gDNA method yielded from a handful of donors. The table was pulled from immuneACCESS by TCRdb, which kept in-frame rearrangements only. Such tables lose some clones; where checked, under half of the loss comes from unresolved V genes, and the rest has no known cause. D and trimming were read from the DNA, whereas the V and J calls and clone size are those reported in that table. This sample gives approximately 620,000 clones in total; around 97% of them show up just once. Around 0.057% of the sample lies in the top ten.

Donors were healthy HIV-negative adults with no recently reported acute infections or vaccinations. Only Caucasian adults living in Nashville, Tennessee, USA were represented among the donors. CD4+ T cells were enriched through magnetic negative selection, after which naive cells were positively selected on CD45RA and the remaining negative fraction served as the memory subset. After blood collection by leukapheresis, PBMCs were isolated using Ficoll-Histopaque density gradient centrifugation and then cryopreserved in the vapor phase of liquid nitrogen. Analytical flow cytometry was used to check the purity and quantity of each magnetically sorted T cell population. Genomic DNA was isolated from every sorted fraction and measured by UV absorbance on a Nanodrop 2000c.

Sample: naive CD4+ T cells sorted from blood. Read against the paper, the sample's cell subset or site label means: CD45RA+ positively selected. In this chain, TRBV29-1 is recombined with TRBJ2-5; a tentative D match to TRBD1 spans 5 bases. The origin of this receptor is a woman between 25 and 40 years old in good health. CDR3 sequence: CSVESRGRETQYF. The DNA sequence reads TGCAGCGTTGAAAGTAGGGGAAGAGAGACCCAGTACTTC.